This passage covers 7 T cell receptor beta chains from one sample sequenced in a study of blood T cell repertoires in COVID-19. The method was immunoSEQ multiplex PCR; TCRdb's version includes in-frame clones alone and lacks a portion of them. Among 250,000 or so clones listed, roughly 85% were seen once. The sequencing input was peripheral blood. The receptors originated from a woman between 25 and 40 years old with active or convalescent COVID-19.

The genes are TRBV24-1 and TRBJ2-5, with 8 positions matching TRBD2. The V gene's germline CDR1 is KGHDR and CDR2 SFDVKD. The V segment lost 6 bases and the J segment 5 bases; nucleotides outside the gene matches: 10. The CDR3 runs to 15 residues. CDR3 residues: CATSKQAGARETQYF. In DNA form, the CDR3 reads TGTGCCACCAGTAAACAAGCGGGGGCCCGGGAGACCCAGTACTTC.

In its sample, this clone was seen once. The chain joins TRBV7-3 to TRBJ2-2; 9 bases are a match to TRBD1. This CDR3 has 15 amino acids. After removal of 5 bases from V and 7 bases from J, the junction contained 8 bases not matched to a gene. The germline V gene encodes CDR1 SGHTA and CDR2 FQGTGA. The CDR3 loop reads CASSLGQGWSGELFF. DNA for the CDR3: TGTGCCAGCAGCCTCGGACAGGGGTGGAGCGGGGAGCTGTTTTTT.

For the CDR3, the DNA is TGTGCCAGCAGCCGCCGGGGACAGGGCTACGAGCAGTACTTC. It codes for CASSRRGQGYEQYF. The gene calls are TRBV27 and TRBJ2-7; 9 bases agree with TRBD1. Trimming cost V 6 bases and J 3 bases; bases outside gene matches: 6. The germline gives CDR1 MNHEY, CDR2 SMNVEV (reference sequence). CDR3 length: 14 amino acids.

CDR3 protein: CAWSVGVDQPQHF. Here the CDR3 DNA reads TGTGCCTGGAGTGTCGGAGTAGATCAGCCCCAGCATTTT. V gene TRBV30 combines with J gene TRBJ1-5; D is ambiguous. Germline lookup yields CDR1 GTSNPN and CDR2 SVGIG (reference sequence). Trimming cost V 0 bases and J 5 bases, with 8 bases left between them. This CDR3 is built from 13 residues.

V gene TRBV5-6 combines with J gene TRBJ2-7, with no clear D. V was shortened by 3 bases and J by 3 bases, with 13 bases between the two germline ends. The length of the CDR3 is 14 residues. From germline, CDR1 is SGHDT and CDR2 YYEEEE. CDR3 coding DNA: TGTGCCAGCAGCTCGAGGCATCCCAACTACGAGCAGTACTTC. Translated, it gives CASSSRHPNYEQYF.

This sequence joins TRBV30 and TRBJ2-7, with TRBD1 as a possible D gene (6 bases). This CDR3 comprises 11 residues. In germline, CDR1 is GTSNPN, CDR2 SVGIG (reference sequence). The V end lost 2 bases, the J end lost 12 bases, and 14 bases lay between the germline ends. The DNA for the CDR3 is TGTGCCTGGAGTTCCGGGACAAGACTGTACTTC. The encoded protein is CAWSSGTRLYF. Supplemented by reference TRBV30 and TRBJ2-7, the full variable domain reads SQTIHQWPATLVQPVGSPLSLECTVEGTSNPNLYWYRQAAGRGLQLLFYSVGIGQISSEVPQNLSASRPQDRQFILSSKKLLLSDSGFYLCAWSSGTRLYFGPGTRLTVT.

This chain connects TRBV3-1 (or the pseudogene TRBV3-2) to TRBJ2-3; TRBD2 matches at 8 bases. The CDR3 spans 15 residues. Germline V gene sequence: CDR1 LGHDT, CDR2 YNNKEL (reference sequence). V shed 0 bases and J 1 base; nucleotides not matched to a gene: 0. The CDR3 loop reads CASSQEREGTDTQYF. DNA for the CDR3: TGTGCCAGCAGCCAAGAGCGGGAGGGCACAGATACGCAGTATTTT.